This T cell receptor (beta chain) appears in the sequencing data of a study of CD8 T cells in Susac syndrome. Roughly 0.45 to 1 ug RNA was reverse transcribed with random hexamers. By means of immunoSEQ multiplex PCR, TCR beta CDR3 spanning 54 Vbeta and 13 Jbeta underwent amplification. TCRdb re-called the immunoSEQ multiplex PCR reads with MiXCR, one entry per CDR3 protein. This table holds around 150,000 distinct CDR3 sequences, 85% to 95% found once. Study outcomes and limitations: In total CD8+ repertoires, around 15 Susac-specific public clones were detected, and CD8+ TEMRA repertoires contained several.

A note on this clonotype: The antigen remains unidentified.

Sequenced input: CD8+ T cells from PBMCs. The receptor was isolated from a human donor with Susac syndrome.

CDR3 DNA sequence: TGTGCCAGCAGCTCGGGACTAGCGGGATTCCTTGAGCAGTTCTTC. This codes for CASSSGLAGFLEQFF. This chain joins TRBV5-6 and TRBJ2-1; 13 nucleotides match TRBD2. CDR1 is SGHDT and CDR2 is YYEEEE in the germline V gene. The CDR3 is 15 amino acids. V shed 3 bases, J shed 9 bases, and the junction held 6 bases outside the gene matches.